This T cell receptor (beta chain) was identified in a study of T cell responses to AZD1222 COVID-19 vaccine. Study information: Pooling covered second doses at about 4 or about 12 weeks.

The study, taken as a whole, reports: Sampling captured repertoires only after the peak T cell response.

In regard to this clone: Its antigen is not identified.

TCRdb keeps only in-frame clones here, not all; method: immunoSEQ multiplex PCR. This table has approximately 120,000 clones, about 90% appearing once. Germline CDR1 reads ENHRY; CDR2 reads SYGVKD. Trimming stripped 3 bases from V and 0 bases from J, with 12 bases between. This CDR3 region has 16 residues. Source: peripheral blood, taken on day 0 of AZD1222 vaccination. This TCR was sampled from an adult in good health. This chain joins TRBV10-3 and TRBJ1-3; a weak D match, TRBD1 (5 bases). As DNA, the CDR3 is TGTGCCATCAGTGAATCCAGGGACGTCTCTGGAAACACCATATATTTT. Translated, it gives CAISESRDVSGNTIYF.